This T cell receptor beta chain was captured by sequencing in a study of blood T cell repertoires in COVID-19. About the research overall: Spain, Italy and the United States supplied samples that represented acute and convalescent COVID-19. Sources were T cells, B-cell-depleted T cells, or PBMCs; the material itself was cDNA or gDNA.

Authors' methods: Nucleated cell counts were estimated from reference gene primer amplification. Sequencing was performed with immunoSEQ multiplex PCR; in TCRdb, only in-frame clones are kept and a portion is missing. Clone size and V and J calls were adopted from that table, with D and trimming inferred from the DNA. Of 80,000 to 95,000 clones in the sample, roughly 80% are singletons; the top ten hold about 23%. The CDR3 extends over 15 amino acids. The trim removed 5 bases at V and 2 bases at J, leaving 6 bases unmatched. The germline CDR1 and CDR2 sequences are MNHNY and SVGAGI (reference sequence).

The TCR sequence derives from an elderly man with active or convalescent COVID-19. V and J are TRBV6-6 and TRBJ1-3; 7 positions match TRBD1. Sequencing input: peripheral blood. The CDR3 region is CASSAIQGAGNTIYF. The CDR3, as DNA: TGTGCCAGCAGTGCGATTCAGGGGGCTGGAAACACCATATATTTT.